This T cell receptor (beta chain) was captured by sequencing in a study of metastatic and nonmetastatic thyroid tumors. Study information: Across peripheral blood and tumor or nodule tissue samples taken from malignant and benign thyroid patients, the repertoires were compared with one another. Findings and limits, study-wide: Within blood and tumor, benign nodules reportedly had significantly lower TCR beta diversity than malignant thyroid tumors did.

All patients reached thyroid surgery having received no treatment beforehand. This clone showed up many times. The antigen remains unidentified. The authors' processing: Between-group CDR3 differences, defined by clinicopathological status, yielded a distant-metastasis classifier for papillary thyroid cancer. TCRdb reanalyzed the PCR reads with MiXCR. These V and J calls derive from TCRdb rather than the authors' analysis. Counted here are around 30,000 clones, approximately 17% occurring once; the ten biggest clones make up roughly 4.2%. The junction had 11 bases not matched to a gene; V was cut back by 6 bases and J by 7 bases. Germline CDR1 and CDR2: MDHEN and SYDVKM. The CDR3 spans 15 residues.

The receptor comes from a female donor with papillary thyroid cancer or a benign thyroid nodule (not recorded which). Some clones in this sample may be carry-over from other donors' samples. What was sequenced was blood. This chain connects TRBV28 to TRBJ1-4, with 7 bases aligning to TRBD1. CDR3 in amino acids: CASSKDRVGGEKLFF. The CDR3, as DNA: TGTGCCAGCAGCAAAGACAGGGTGGGCGGTGAAAAACTGTTTTTT. Using reference TRBV28 and TRBJ1-4 for the parts outside the CDR3, the full variable domain is DVKVTQSSRYLVKRTGEKVFLECVQDMDHENMFWYRQDPGLGLRLIYFSYDVKMKEKGDIPEGYSVSREKKERFSLILESASTNQTSMYLCASSKDRVGGEKLFFGSGTQLSVL.